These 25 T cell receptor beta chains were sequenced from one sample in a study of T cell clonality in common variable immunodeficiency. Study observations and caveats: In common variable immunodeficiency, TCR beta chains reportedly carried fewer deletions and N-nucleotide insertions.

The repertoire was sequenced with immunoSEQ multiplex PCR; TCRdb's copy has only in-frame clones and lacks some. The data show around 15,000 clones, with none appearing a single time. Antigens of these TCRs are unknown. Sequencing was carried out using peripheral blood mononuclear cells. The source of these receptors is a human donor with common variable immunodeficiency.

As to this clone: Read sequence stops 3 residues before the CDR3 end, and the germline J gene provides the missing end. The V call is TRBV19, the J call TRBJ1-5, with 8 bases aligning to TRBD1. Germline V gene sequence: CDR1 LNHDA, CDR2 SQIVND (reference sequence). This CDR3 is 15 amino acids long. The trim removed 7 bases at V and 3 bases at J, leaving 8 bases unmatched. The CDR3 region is CASTPRTGTNQPQHF. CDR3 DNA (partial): TGTGCCAGTACCCCTCGGACAGGGACCAATCAGCCC.

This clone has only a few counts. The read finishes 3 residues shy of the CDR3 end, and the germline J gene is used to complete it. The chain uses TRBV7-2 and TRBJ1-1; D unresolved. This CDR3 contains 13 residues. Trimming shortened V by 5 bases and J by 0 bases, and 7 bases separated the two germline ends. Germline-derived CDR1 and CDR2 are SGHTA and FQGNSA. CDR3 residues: CASSPSLNTEAFF. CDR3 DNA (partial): TGTGCCAGCAGCCCATCATTGAACACTGAA. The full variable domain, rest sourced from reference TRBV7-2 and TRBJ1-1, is GAGVSQSPSNKVTEKGKDVELRCDPISGHTALYWYRQSLGQGLEFLIYFQGNSAPDKSGLPSDRFSAERTGGSVSTLTIQRTQQEDSAVYLCASSPSLNTEAFFGQGTRLTVV.

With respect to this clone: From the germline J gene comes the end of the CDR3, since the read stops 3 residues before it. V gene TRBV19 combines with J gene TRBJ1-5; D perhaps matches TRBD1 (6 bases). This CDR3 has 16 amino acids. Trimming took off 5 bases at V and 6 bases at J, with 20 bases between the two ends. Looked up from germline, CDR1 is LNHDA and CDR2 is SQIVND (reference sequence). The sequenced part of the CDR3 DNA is TGTGCCAGTAGTCCCCCGACAGGTTTCGGGTTTCAGCCC. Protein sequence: CASSPPTGFGFQP. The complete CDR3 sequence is CASSPPTGFGFQPQHF.

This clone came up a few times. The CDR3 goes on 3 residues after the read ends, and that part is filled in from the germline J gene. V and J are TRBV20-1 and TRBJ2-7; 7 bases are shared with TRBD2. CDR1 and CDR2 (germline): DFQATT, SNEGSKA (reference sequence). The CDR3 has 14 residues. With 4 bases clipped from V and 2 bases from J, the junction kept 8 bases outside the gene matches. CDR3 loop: CSATYLGTTYEQYF. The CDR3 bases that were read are TGCAGTGCTACCTATCTCGGGACTACCTACGAG.

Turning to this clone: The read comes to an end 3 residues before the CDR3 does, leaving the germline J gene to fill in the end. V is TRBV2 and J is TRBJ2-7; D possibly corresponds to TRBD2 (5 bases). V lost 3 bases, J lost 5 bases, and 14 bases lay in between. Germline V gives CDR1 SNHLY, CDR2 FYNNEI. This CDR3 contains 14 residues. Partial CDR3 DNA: TGTGCCAGCAGTGAGGTGGAGGAGCGAGACGAG. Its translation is CASSEVEERDE. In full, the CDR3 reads CASSEVEERDEQYF.

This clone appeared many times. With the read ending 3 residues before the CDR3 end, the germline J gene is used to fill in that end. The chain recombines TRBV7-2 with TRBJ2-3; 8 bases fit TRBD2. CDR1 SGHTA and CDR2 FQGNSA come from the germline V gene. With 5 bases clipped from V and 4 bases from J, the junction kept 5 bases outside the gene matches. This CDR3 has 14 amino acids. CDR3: CASSKTGGPDTQYF. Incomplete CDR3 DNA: TGTGCCAGCAGCAAAACGGGGGGGCCAGATACG.

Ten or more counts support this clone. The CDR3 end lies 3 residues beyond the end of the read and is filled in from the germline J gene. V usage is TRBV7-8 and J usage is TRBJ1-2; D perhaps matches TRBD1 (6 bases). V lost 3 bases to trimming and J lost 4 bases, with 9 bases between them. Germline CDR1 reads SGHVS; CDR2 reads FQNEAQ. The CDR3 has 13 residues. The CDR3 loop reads CASSFGQSYGYTF. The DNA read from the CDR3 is TGTGCCAGCAGCTTCGGACAGAGCTATGGC. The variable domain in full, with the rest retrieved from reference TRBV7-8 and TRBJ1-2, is GAGVSQSPRYKVAKRGQDVALRCDPISGHVSLFWYQQALGQGPEFLTYFQNEAQLDKSGLPSDRFFAERPEGSVSTLKIQRTQQEDSAVYLCASSFGQSYGYTFGSGTRLTVV.

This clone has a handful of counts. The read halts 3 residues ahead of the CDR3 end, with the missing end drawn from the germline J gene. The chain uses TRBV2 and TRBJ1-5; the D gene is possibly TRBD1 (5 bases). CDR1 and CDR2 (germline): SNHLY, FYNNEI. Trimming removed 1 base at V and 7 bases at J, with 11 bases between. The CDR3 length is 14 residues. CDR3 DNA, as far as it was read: TGTGCCAGCAGTGAAGATGGGCGGGGGCAGCCC. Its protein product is CASSEDGRGQP. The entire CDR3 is CASSEDGRGQPQHF.

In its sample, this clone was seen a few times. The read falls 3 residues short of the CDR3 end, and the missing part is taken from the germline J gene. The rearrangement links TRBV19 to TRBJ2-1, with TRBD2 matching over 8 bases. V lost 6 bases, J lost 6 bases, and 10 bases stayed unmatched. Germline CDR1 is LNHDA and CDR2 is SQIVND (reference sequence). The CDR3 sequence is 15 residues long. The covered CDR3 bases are TGTGCCAGTAGCCTCGCGACCGGGGGGGTCAATGAG. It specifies CASSLATGGVNE. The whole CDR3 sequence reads CASSLATGGVNEQFF.

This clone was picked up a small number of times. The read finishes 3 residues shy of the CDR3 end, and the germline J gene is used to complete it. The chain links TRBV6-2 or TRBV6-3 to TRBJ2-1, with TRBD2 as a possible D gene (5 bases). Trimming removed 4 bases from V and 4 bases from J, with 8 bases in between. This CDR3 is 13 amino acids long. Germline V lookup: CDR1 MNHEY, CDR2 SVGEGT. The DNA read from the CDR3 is TGTGCCAGCAGTTTGGACTTATACAATGAG. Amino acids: CASSLDLYNE. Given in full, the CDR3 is CASSLDLYNEQFF.

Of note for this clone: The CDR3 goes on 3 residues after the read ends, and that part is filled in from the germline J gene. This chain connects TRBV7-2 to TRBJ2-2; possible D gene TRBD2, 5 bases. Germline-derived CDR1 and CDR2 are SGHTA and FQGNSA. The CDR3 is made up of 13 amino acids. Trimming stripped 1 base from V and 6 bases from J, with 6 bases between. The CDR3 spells CASSLGRAGELFF. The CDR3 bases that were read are TGTGCCAGCAGCTTAGGGCGGGCCGGGGAG.

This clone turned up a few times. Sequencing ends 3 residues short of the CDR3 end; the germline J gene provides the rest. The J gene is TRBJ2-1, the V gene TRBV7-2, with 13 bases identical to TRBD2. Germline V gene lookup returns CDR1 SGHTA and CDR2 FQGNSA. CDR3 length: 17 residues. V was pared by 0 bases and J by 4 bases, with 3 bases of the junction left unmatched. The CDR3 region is CASSLATLAGGYNEQFF. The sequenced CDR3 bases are TGTGCCAGCAGCTTAGCGACACTAGCGGGGGGGTACAATGAG.

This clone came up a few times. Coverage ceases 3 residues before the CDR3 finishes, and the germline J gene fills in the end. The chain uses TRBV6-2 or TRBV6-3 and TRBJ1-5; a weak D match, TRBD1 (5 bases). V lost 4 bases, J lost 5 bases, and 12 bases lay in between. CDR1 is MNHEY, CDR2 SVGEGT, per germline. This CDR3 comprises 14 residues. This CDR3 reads CASSSRGTHQPQHF. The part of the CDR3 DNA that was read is TGTGCCAGCAGTTCACGGGGGACCCATCAGCCC.

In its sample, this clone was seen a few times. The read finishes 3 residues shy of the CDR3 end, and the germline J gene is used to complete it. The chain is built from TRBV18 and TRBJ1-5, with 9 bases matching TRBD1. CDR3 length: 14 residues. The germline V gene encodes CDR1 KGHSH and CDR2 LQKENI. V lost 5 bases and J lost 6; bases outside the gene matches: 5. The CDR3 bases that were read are TGTGCCAGCTCAGAGACAGGGGGTGGTCAGCCC. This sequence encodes CASSETGGGQP. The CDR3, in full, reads CASSETGGGQPQHF.

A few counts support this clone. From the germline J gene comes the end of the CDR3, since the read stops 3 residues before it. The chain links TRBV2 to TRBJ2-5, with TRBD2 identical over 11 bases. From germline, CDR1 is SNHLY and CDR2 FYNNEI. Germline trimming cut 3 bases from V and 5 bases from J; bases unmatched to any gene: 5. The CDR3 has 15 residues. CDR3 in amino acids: CASSDLAGGLETQYF. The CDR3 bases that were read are TGTGCCAGCAGTGATTTAGCGGGGGGGTTGGAGACC.

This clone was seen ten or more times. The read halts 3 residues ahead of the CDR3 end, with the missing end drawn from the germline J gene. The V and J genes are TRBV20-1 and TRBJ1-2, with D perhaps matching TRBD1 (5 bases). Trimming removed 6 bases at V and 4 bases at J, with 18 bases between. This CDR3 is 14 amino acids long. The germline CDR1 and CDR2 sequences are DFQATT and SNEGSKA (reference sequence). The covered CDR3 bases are TGCAGTGCCGCTTCGGGCAGGGTTACCTATGGC. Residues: CSAASGRVTYG. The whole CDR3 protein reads CSAASGRVTYGYTF.

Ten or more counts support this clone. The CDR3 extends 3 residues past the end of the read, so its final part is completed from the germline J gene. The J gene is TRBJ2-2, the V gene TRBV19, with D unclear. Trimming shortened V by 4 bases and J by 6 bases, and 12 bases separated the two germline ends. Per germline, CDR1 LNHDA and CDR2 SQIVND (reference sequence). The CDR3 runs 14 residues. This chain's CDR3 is CASSTQTLAGELFF. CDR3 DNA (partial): TGTGCCAGTAGTACCCAGACACTTGCCGGGGAG.

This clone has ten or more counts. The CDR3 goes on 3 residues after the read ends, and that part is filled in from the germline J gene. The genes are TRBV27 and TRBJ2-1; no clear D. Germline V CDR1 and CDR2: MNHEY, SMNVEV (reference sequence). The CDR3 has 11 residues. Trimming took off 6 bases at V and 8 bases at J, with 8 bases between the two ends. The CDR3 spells CASRAFYEQFF. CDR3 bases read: TGTGCCAGCAGGGCCTTCTATGAG.

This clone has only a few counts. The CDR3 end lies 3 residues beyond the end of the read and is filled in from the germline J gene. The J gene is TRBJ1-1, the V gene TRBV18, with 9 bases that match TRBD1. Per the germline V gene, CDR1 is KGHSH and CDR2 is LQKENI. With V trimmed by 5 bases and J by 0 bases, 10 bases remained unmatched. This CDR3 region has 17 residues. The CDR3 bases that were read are TGTGCCAGCTCAGCCACGGACAGGGGCGGGTTGAACACTGAA. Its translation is CASSATDRGGLNTE. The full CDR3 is CASSATDRGGLNTEAFF.

CDR3 protein: CASSLSSGVTDTQYF. The DNA read from the CDR3 is TGTGCCAGCAGCTTATCTAGTGGTGTGACAGATACG. This sequence joins TRBV7-2 and TRBJ2-3; D uncertain. The sequence runs out 3 residues before the end of the CDR3; the remainder is reconstructed from the germline J gene. The CDR3 loop spans 15 amino acids. CDR1 is SGHTA, CDR2 FQGNSA, per germline. V lost 2 bases and J 3 bases, leaving 12 bases between the germline ends.

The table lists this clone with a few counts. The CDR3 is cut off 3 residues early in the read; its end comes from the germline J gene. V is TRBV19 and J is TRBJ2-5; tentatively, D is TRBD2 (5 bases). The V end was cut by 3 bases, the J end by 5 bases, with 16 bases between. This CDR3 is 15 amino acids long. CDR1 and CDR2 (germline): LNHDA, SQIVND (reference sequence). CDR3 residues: CASSMAELGRETQYF. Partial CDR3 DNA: TGTGCCAGTAGTATGGCTGAACTAGGGCGGGAGACC.

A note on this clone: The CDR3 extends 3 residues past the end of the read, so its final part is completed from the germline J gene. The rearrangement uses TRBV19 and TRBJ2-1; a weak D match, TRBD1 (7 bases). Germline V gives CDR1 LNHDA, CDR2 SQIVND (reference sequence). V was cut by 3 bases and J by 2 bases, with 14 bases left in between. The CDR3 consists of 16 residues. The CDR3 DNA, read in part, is TGTGCCAGTAGTATTGAGGGGGCGGGGCCCTACAATGAG. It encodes CASSIEGAGPYNE. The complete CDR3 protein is CASSIEGAGPYNEQFF.

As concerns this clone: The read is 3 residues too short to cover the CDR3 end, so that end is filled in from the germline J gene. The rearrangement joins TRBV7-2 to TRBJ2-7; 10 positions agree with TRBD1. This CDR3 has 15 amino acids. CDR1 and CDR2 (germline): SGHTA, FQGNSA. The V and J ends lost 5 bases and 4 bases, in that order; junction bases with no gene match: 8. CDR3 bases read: TGTGCCAGCAGCAAGGGACAGGGGTCGTTTTACGAG. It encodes CASSKGQGSFYE. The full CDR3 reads CASSKGQGSFYEQYF. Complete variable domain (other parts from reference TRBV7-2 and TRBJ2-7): GAGVSQSPSNKVTEKGKDVELRCDPISGHTALYWYRQSLGQGLEFLIYFQGNSAPDKSGLPSDRFSAERTGGSVSTLTIQRTQQEDSAVYLCASSKGQGSFYEQYFGPGTRLTVT.

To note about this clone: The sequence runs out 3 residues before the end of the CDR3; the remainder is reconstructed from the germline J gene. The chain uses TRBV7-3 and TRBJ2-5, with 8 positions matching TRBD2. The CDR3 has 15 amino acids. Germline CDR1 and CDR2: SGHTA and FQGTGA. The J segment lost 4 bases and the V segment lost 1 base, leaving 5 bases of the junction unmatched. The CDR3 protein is CASSLNGGVRETQYF. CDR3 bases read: TGTGCCAGCAGCTTAAACGGGGGGGTCCGAGAGACC. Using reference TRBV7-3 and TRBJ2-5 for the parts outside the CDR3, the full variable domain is GAGVSQTPSNKVTEKGKYVELRCDPISGHTALYWYRQSLGQGPEFLIYFQGTGAADDSGLPNDRFFAVRPEGSVSTLKIQRTERGDSAVYLCASSLNGGVRETQYFGPGTRLLVL.

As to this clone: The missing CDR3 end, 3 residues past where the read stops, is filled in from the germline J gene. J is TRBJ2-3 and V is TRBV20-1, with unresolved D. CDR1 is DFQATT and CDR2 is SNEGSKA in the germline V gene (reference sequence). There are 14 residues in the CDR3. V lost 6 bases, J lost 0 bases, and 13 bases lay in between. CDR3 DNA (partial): TGCAGTGCCGAGGCTAGATTAAGCACAGATACG. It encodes CSAEARLSTDT. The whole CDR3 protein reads CSAEARLSTDTQYF.